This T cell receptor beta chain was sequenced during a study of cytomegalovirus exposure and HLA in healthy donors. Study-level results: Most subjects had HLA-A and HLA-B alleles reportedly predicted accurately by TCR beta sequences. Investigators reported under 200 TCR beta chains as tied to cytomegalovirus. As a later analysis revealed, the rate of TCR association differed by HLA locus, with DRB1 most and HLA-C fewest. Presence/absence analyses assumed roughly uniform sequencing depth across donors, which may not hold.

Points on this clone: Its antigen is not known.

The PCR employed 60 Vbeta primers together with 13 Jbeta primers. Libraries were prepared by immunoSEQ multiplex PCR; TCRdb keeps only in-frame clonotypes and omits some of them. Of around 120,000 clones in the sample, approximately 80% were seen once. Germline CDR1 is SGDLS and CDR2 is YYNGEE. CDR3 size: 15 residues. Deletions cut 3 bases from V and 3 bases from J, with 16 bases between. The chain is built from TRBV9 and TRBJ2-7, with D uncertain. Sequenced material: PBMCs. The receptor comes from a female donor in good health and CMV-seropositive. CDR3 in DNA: TGTGCCAGCAGCGCCACCCAGGCCATGGGCTACGAGCAGTACTTC. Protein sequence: CASSATQAMGYEQYF.